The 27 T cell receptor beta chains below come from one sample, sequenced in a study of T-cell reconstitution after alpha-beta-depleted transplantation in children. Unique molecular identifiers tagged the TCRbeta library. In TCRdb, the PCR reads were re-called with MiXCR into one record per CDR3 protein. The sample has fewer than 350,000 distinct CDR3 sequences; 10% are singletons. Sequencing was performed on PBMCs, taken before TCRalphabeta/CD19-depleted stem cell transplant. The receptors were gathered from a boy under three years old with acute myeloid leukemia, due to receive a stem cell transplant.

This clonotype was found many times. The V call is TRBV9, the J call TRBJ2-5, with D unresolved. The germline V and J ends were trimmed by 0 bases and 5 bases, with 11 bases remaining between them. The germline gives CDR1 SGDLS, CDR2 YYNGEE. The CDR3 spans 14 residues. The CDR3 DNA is TGTGCCAGCAGCGTAGACATGGGTTGGGAGACCCAGTACTTC. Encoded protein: CASSVDMGWETQYF.

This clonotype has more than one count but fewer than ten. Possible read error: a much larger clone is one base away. The CDR3 coding sequence is TGCAGTGCCGGGACGGGGGGATCGAGCGGCCACACCTTC. Residues: CSAGTGGSSGHTF. The chain joins TRBV20-1 to TRBJ1-2; weak D call: TRBD1 (5 bases). Per germline, CDR1 DFQATT and CDR2 SNEGSKA (reference sequence). The V end was cut by 6 bases, the J end by 12 bases, with 23 bases between. The CDR3 loop spans 13 amino acids.

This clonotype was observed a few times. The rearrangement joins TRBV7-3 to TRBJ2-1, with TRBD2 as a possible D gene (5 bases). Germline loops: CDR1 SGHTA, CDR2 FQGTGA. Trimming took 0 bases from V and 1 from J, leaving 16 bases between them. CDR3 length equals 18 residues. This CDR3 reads CASSLTRRLGKSYNEQFF. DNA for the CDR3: TGTGCCAGCAGCTTAACGAGGAGGTTGGGGAAATCCTACAATGAGCAGTTCTTC.

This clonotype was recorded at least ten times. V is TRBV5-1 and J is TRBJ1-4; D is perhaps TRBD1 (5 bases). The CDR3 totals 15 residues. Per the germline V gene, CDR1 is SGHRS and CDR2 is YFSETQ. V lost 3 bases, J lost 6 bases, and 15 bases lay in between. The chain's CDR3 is CASSWAGIRDEKLFF. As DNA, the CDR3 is TGCGCCAGCAGCTGGGCAGGGATTAGGGATGAAAAACTGTTTTTT.

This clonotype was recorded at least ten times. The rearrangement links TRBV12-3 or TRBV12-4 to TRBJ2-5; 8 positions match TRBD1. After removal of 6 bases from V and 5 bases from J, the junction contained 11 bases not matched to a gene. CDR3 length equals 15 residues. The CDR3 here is CASRRTGGSWETQYF. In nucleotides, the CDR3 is TGTGCCAGCAGACGTACAGGGGGATCGTGGGAGACCCAGTACTTC.

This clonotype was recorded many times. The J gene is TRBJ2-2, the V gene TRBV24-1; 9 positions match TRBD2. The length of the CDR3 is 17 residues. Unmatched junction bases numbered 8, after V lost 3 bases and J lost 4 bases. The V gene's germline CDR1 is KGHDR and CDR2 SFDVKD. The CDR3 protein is CATSDPRTSVATGELFF. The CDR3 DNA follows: TGTGCCACCAGTGATCCCCGGACTAGCGTTGCCACCGGGGAGCTGTTTTTT.

This CDR3 is CASSPRLAGGINEQFF. The CDR3 DNA reads TGTGCCAGCAGTCCTAGACTAGCGGGGGGAATCAATGAGCAGTTCTTC. V and J are TRBV6-1 and TRBJ2-1, with 13 bases identical to TRBD2. The CDR3 length is 16 residues. CDR1 is MNHNS, CDR2 SASEGT, per germline. V gave up 5 bases and J gave up 6 bases; unmatched junction bases: 7.

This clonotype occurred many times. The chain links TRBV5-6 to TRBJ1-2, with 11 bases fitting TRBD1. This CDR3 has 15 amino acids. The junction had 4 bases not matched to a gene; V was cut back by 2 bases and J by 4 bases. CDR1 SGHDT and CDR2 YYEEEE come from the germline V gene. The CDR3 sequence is CASSFRDRGVYGYTF. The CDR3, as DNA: TGTGCCAGCAGCTTCAGGGACAGGGGGGTCTATGGCTACACCTTC. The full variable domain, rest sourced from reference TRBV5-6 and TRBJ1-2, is DAGVTQSPTHLIKTRGQQVTLRCSPKSGHDTVSWYQQALGQGPQFIFQYYEEEERQRGNFPDRFSGHQFPNYSSELNVNALLLGDSALYLCASSFRDRGVYGYTFGSGTRLTVV.

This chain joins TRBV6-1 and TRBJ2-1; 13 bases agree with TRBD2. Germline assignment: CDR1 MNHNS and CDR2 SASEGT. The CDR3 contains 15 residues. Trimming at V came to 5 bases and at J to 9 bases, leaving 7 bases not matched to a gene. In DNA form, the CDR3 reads TGTGCCAGCAGTCAACTAGCGGGGGGGCCCGGTGAGCAGTTCTTC. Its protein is CASSQLAGGPGEQFF.

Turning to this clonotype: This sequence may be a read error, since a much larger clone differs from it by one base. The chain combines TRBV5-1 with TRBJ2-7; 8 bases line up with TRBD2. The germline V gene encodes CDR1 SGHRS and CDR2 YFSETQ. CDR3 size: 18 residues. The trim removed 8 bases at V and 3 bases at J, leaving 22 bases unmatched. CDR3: CASKLAITGGRIGYEQYF. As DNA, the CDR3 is TGCGCCAGTAAGCTTGCTATTACGGGGGGGCGCATCGGCTACGAGCAGTACTTC.

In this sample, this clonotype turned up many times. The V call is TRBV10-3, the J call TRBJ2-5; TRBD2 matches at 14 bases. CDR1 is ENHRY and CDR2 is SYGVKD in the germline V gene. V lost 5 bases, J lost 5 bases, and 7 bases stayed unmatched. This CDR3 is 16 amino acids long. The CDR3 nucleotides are TGTGCCATCAGTCCCTGGGGACTAGCGGGAGCGGAGACCCAGTACTTC. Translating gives CAISPWGLAGAETQYF.

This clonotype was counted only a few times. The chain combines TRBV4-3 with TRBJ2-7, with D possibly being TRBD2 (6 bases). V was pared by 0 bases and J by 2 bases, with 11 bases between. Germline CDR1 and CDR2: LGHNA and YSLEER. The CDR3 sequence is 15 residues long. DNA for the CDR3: TGCGCCAGCAGCCAAGATGGGGACTTTACCTACGAGCAGTACTTC. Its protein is CASSQDGDFTYEQYF.

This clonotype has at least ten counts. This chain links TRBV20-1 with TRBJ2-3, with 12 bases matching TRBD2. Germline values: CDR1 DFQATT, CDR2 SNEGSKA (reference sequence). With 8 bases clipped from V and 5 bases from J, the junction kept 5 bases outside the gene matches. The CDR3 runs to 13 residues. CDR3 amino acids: CSQVGLAGDTQYF. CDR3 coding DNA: TGCAGTCAGGTGGGACTAGCGGGAGATACGCAGTATTTT.

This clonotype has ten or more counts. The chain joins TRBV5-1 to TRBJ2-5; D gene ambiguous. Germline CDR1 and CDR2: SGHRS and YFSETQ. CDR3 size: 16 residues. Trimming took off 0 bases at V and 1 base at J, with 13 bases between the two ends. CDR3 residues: CASSLVSIGVQETQYF. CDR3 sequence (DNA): TGCGCCAGCAGCTTGGTTTCTATTGGAGTCCAAGAGACCCAGTACTTC.

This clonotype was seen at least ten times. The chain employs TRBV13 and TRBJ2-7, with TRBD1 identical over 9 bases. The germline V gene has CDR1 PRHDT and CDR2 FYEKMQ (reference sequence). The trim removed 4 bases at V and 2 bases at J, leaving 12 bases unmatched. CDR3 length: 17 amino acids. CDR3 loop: CASSSSGTGSNPYEQYF. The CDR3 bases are TGTGCCAGCAGCTCCTCCGGGACAGGGTCCAACCCCTACGAGCAGTACTTC. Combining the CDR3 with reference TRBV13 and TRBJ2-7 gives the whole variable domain AAGVIQSPRHLIKEKRETATLKCYPIPRHDTVYWYQQGPGQDPQFLISFYEKMQSDKGSIPDRFSAQQFSDYHSELNMSSLELGDSALYFCASSSSGTGSNPYEQYFGPGTRLTVT.

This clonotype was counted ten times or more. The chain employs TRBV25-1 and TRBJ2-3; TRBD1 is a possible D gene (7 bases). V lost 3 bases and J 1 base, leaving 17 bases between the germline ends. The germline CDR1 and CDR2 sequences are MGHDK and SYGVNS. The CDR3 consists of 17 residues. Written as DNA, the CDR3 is TGTGCCAGCAGTGAGGAGGAGGGCAGGGGGGGCACAGATACGCAGTATTTT. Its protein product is CASSEEEGRGGTDTQYF.

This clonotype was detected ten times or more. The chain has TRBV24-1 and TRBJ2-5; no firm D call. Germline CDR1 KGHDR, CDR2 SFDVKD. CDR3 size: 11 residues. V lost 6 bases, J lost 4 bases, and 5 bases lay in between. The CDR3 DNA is TGTGCCACCAGTCTGGGAGAGACCCAGTACTTC. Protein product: CATSLGETQYF.

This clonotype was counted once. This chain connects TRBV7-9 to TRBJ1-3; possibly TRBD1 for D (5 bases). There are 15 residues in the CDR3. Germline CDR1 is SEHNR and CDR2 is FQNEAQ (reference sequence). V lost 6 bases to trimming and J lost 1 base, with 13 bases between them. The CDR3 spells CASSPGARSGNTIYF. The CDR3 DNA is TGTGCCAGCAGTCCCGGGGCACGGTCTGGAAACACCATATATTTT.

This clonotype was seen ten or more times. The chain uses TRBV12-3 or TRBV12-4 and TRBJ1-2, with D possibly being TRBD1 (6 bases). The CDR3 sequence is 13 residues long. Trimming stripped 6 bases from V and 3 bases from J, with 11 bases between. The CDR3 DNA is TGTGCCAGCAGCCCAGGGGAGTACTATGGCTACACCTTC. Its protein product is CASSPGEYYGYTF.

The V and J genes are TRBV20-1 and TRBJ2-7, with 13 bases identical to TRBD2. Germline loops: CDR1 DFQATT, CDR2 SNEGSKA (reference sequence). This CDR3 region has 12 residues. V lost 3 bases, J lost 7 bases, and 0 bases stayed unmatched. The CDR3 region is CSARGLAGEQYF. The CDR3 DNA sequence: TGCAGTGCTAGGGGACTAGCGGGGGAGCAGTACTTC.

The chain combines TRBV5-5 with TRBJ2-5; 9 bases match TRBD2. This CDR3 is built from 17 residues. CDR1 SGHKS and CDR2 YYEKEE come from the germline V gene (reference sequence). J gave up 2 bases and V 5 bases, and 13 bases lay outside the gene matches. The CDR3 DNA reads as TGTGCCAGCAGGTCTCTAGCGGGGCATCTCATTCAAGAGACCCAGTACTTC. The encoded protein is CASRSLAGHLIQETQYF.

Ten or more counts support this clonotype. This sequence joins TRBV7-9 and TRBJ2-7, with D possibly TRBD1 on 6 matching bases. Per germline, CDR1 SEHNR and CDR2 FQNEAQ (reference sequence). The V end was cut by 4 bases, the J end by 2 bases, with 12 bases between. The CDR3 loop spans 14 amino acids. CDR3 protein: CASSYPGTTYEQYF. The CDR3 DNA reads TGTGCCAGCAGCTACCCCGGGACAACCTACGAGCAGTACTTC.

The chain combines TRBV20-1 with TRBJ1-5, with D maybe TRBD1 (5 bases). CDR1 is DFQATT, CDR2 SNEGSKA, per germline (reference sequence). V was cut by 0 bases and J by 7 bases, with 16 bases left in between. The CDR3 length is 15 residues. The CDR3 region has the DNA TGCAGTGCTAGAGATCGCAGGGTCCCTGGCCAGCCCCAGCATTTT. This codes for CSARDRRVPGQPQHF.

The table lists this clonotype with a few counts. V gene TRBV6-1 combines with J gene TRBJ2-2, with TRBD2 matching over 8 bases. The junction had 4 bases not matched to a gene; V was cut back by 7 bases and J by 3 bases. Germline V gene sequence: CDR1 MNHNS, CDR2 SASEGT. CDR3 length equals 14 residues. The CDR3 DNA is TGTGCCAGCACCCGGGGGGGAGACACCGGGGAGCTGTTTTTT. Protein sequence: CASTRGGDTGELFF.

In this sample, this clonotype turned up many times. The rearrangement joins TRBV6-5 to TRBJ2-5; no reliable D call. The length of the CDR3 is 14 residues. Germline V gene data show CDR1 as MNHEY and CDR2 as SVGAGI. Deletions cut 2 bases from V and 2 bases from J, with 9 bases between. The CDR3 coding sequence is TGTGCCAGCAGTTACCAGGACGGTCAAGAGACCCAGTACTTC. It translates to CASSYQDGQETQYF.

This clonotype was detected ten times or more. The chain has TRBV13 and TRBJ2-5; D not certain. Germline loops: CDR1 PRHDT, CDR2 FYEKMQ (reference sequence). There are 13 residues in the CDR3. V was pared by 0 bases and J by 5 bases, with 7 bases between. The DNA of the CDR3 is TGTGCCAGCAGCTTAGGTCCCCGGGAGACCCAGTACTTC. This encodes CASSLGPRETQYF.

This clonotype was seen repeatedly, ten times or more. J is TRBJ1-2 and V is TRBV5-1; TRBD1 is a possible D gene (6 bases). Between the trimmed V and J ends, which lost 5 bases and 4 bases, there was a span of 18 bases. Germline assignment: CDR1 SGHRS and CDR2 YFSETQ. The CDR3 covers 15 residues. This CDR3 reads CASSYAGEEFYGYTF. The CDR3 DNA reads TGCGCCAGCAGTTACGCAGGGGAGGAATTCTATGGCTACACCTTC.